The rows below give T cell receptor beta chains drawn from one sample of a study of OX40 agonist ivuxolimab in advanced cancers. The data were produced by immunoSEQ multiplex PCR, yet TCRdb's version contains in-frame clones alone and is incomplete. The sample holds some 44,000 clones, 86% seen once. The input for sequencing was CD4+ or CD8+ T cells sorted from blood, taken in a trial of the OX40 agonist ivuxolimab. These receptors were taken from an adult with an advanced solid tumor such as melanoma, head and neck, liver or kidney cancer. Both conserved end residues are part of each CDR3. The order of the fields is clone size, D gene, J gene, V gene, CDR3 DNA, CDR3 protein. D genes are given only for firm matches. Clone size is not always given. Where it is, it says once, few, many or a class for expanded clones.

size: -; D: -; J: TRBJ1-4; V: TRBV4-1; DNA: TGCGCCAGCAGCCCAACCGGGACACCTAATGAAAAACTGTTTTTT; CDR3: CASSPTGTPNEKLFF
size: -; D: -; J: TRBJ2-7; V: TRBV6-4; DNA: TGTGCCAGCAGCCACAACAGGAGTCCCTACGAGCAGTACTTC; CDR3: CASSHNRSPYEQYF
size: -; D: -; J: TRBJ2-5; V: TRBV15; DNA: TGTGCCACCAGCAGCTTATCAGTACACCAAGAGACCCAGTACTTC; CDR3: CATSSLSVHQETQYF
size: -; D: TRBD1; J: TRBJ2-7; V: TRBV12-5; DNA: TGTGCTAGTGGTTTGGACAGGGGCCCCTACGAGCAGTACTTC; CDR3: CASGLDRGPYEQYF
size: -; D: -; J: TRBJ1-5; V: TRBV7-3; DNA: TGTGCCAGCAGCCTCCGGAGGGGCTACAATCAGCCCCAGCATTTT; CDR3: CASSLRRGYNQPQHF
size: -; D: TRBD2; J: TRBJ2-1; V: TRBV5-1; DNA: TGCGCCAGCAGCACTAGCGGAAATTACAATGAGCAGTTCTTC; CDR3: CASSTSGNYNEQFF
size: -; D: -; J: TRBJ2-5; V: TRBV5-6; DNA: TGTGCCAGCAGCCTGTCGGAGACCCAGTACTTC; CDR3: CASSLSETQYF
size: -; D: -; J: TRBJ2-5; V: TRBV18; DNA: TGTGCCAGCTCACCATCCCGAGAGACCCAGTACTTC; CDR3: CASSPSRETQYF
size: -; D: TRBD1; J: TRBJ2-7; V: TRBV6-5; DNA: TGTGCCAGCGGGAAGACAGGGTCGGACGAGCAGTACTTC; CDR3: CASGKTGSDEQYF
size: -; D: TRBD2; J: TRBJ2-7; V: TRBV6-1; DNA: TGTGCCAGCAGTGATTTCCCCTTTAGCGGGAGAGCATCCTACGAGCAGTACTTC; CDR3: CASSDFPFSGRASYEQYF
size: -; D: -; J: TRBJ2-7; V: TRBV28; DNA: TGTGCCAGCAGCGCCGTTCTCTCTAGCTCCTACGAGCAGTACTTC; CDR3: CASSAVLSSSYEQYF
size: -; D: -; J: TRBJ1-5; V: TRBV15; DNA: TGTGCCACCAGCAGAGGAGTTCAGCCCCAGCATTTT; CDR3: CATSRGVQPQHF
size: -; D: TRBD1; J: TRBJ2-3; V: TRBV28; DNA: TGTGCCAGCAGTTCACTACCCCAGGGGGCGCAGGGAGATACGCAGTATTTT; CDR3: CASSSLPQGAQGDTQYF
size: -; D: TRBD1; J: TRBJ2-5; V: TRBV19; DNA: TGTGCCAGTACCCCAGCGACAGGGGCCCAAGAGACCCAGTACTTC; CDR3: CASTPATGAQETQYF
size: -; D: -; J: TRBJ1-2; V: TRBV5-4; DNA: TGTGCCAGCAGCTTGGATGGAGGGAGCGTTGATGGCTACACCTTC; CDR3: CASSLDGGSVDGYTF
size: -; D: TRBD1; J: TRBJ2-1; V: TRBV13; DNA: TGTGCCAGCACCTTTCACAGGGGCTACAATGAGCAGTTCTTC; CDR3: CASTFHRGYNEQFF
size: -; D: -; J: TRBJ2-1; V: TRBV10-1; DNA: TGCGCCAGCAGTGGTGGCGGTAGCGGACTTAATGAGCAGTTCTTC; CDR3: CASSGGGSGLNEQFF
size: once; D: -; J: TRBJ2-7; V: TRBV6-5; DNA: TGTGCCAGCAGCTTGCAGCCGTACGAGCAGTACTTC; CDR3: CASSLQPYEQYF
size: -; D: TRBD2; J: TRBJ2-7; V: TRBV25-1; DNA: TGTGCCAGCAGCCCCCGGACTAGCGGGGGGGCCAGCTCCTACGAGCAGTACTTC; CDR3: CASSPRTSGGASSYEQYF
size: few; D: -; J: TRBJ2-1; V: TRBV28; DNA: TGTGCCAGCAGTCGGATGGGGATCTTTGTATCTAACAATGAGCAGTTCTTC; CDR3: CASSRMGIFVSNNEQFF
size: -; D: TRBD1; J: TRBJ2-7; V: TRBV25-1; DNA: TGTGCCAGCAGGACAGGGGCAGGGGACGAGCAGTACTTC; CDR3: CASRTGAGDEQYF
size: -; D: -; J: TRBJ2-7; V: TRBV5-8; DNA: TGTGCCAGCACTTTACTCCAGGGACGACGAAAGTACTTC; CDR3: CASTLLQGRRKYF
size: -; D: -; J: TRBJ2-7; V: TRBV6-5; DNA: TGTGCCAGCAGTATCGTGACAGGAAAGGACGAGCAGTACTTC; CDR3: CASSIVTGKDEQYF